A selection of T cell receptor beta chains follows, all from one sample in a study of Graves' ophthalmopathy and Graves' hyperthyroidism. TCRdb ran MiXCR on the multiplex PCR reads and lists one entry per CDR3 protein. The repertoire has about 620,000 distinct CDR3 sequences, about 20% of them found once; the top ten carry about 6.6%. Sequencing input: peripheral blood. The receptors shown here come from a woman aged 18-30 years with stable Graves' hyperthyroidism. Some clones in this sample may be carry-over from other donors' samples. Each CDR3 is given with its conserved first and last residue.

>TRBV20-1|TRBJ2-4
CSAPKGLAIQYF
>TRBV12-3/TRBV12-4|TRBJ1-4
CASSLGGISEKLFF
>TRBV12-3/TRBV12-4|TRBJ1-5
CASRGTGNQPQHF
>TRBV20-1|TRBJ2-7
CSARSFQGGLAGTYEQYF
>TRBV20-1|TRBJ1-1
CSARDWGNTEAFF
>TRBV19|TRBJ1-6
CANFRQLNSPLHF
>TRBV6-1|TRBJ1-2
CASSQPVGGYTF
>TRBV12-3/TRBV12-4|TRBJ1-1
CASSFWGVGAEAFF
>TRBV2|TRBJ2-5
CASRGRSGYQETQYF
>TRBV7-9|TRBJ1-6
CASSSSGDWNSPLHF
>TRBV12-3/TRBV12-4|TRBJ2-7
CASSFRQGMDEQYF
>TRBV6-5|TRBJ1-1
CASSYSFGLNTEAFF
>TRBV6-7|TRBJ2-7
CASSYSRQVNSYEQYF
>TRBV20-1|TRBJ1-5
CSATRQGDQPQHF
>TRBV2|TRBJ1-6
CASTSTEPNNSPLHF
>TRBV30|TRBJ1-2
CAWSAAGAYGYTF
>TRBV15|TRBJ1-2
CATSMDTVGHTF
>TRBV20-1|TRBJ1-2
CSAFNVGQADGYTF
>TRBV28|TRBJ2-4
CASSLGGLGKNIQYF
>TRBV9|TRBJ1-3
CASSEQASSGNTIYF
>TRBV7-2|TRBJ1-6
CASSPGGELYSPLHF
>TRBV12-3/TRBV12-4|TRBJ2-7
CASSLAQVAEQYF
>TRBV27|TRBJ2-7
CASSLTRAGEQYF
>TRBV6-2/TRBV6-3|TRBJ2-2
CASSYSVPGLAGGPGTGELFF
>TRBV12-3/TRBV12-4|TRBJ1-2
CASSLKRAPIYGYTF
>TRBV11-2|TRBJ1-1
CASSLETGARAFF
>TRBV7-3|TRBJ2-7
CASSLTGGGTYEQYF
>TRBV6-1|TRBJ2-7
CASSEETSYEQYF
>TRBV6-1|TRBJ2-5
CASSVGPPQGETQYF
>TRBV7-9|TRBJ1-5
CASSFQGDDQPQHF
>TRBV18|TRBJ2-7
CASSTTASYEQYF
>TRBV5-1|TRBJ1-1
CASSLAQGTEAFF
>TRBV20-1|TRBJ1-1
CSVAQRNTEAFF
>TRBV3-1|TRBJ2-5
CASSQDLSQRGGWKTQYF
>TRBV19|TRBJ2-7
CASSITTDRFYEQYF
>TRBV11-2|TRBJ1-6
CASSLSGTGRSPLHF
>TRBV12-3/TRBV12-4|TRBJ2-5
CASSHNRLAGETQYF
>TRBV20-1|TRBJ2-7
CSAPGQGAGYEQYF
>TRBV18|TRBJ1-1
CASSPPGQLKMNTEAFF
>TRBV20-1|TRBJ1-1
CSASRRKNTEAFF
>TRBV20-1|TRBJ1-1
CSAPTGMETEAFF
>TRBV10-3|TRBJ2-7
CAISELRDRASYEQYF
>TRBV29-1|TRBJ2-7
CSVEASGPYEQYF
>TRBV7-6|TRBJ1-3
CASSPVPRGGNTIYF
>TRBV12-3/TRBV12-4|TRBJ1-3
CASSFGVDSSGNTIYF
>TRBV7-2|TRBJ2-5
CASSWGLAGGYETQYF
>TRBV29-1|TRBJ2-7
CSVSIDRSSYEQYF
>TRBV20-1|TRBJ2-7
CSANDGSWGSPYEQYF
>TRBV28|TRBJ1-5
CASNRGDNQPQHF
>TRBV12-3/TRBV12-4|TRBJ2-3
CASRPAGDTQYF
>TRBV28|TRBJ2-7
CASSLYAPNYEQYF
>TRBV11-2|TRBJ1-5
CASSQNSLRGNQPQHF
>TRBV24-1|TRBJ2-5
CATSDLSLAGQETQYF
>TRBV20-1|TRBJ2-4
CSASIDRGAYIQYF
>TRBV6-1|TRBJ1-1
CASSVYRGRAFF